The source of this TCR beta chain is a study of neurological immune-mediated disorders. Whole-study findings and limits: The study found the most TCR clonal expansion in HTLV-1-associated myelopathy and the least in multiple sclerosis, below healthy controls. Private repertoires in all groups were suggested by the absence of shared CDR3 amino acid sequences among expanded clones across subjects.

The study built sorted libraries from 800,000 to 1,000,000 CD4+ or CD8+ T cells. TCRdb fed the 5' RACE reads into MiXCR, producing one record per CDR3 protein. Among 30,000 to 45,000 distinct CDR3 sequences listed, 11% were seen once. This clonotype was recorded at least ten times. The target antigen is unknown. CDR1 LNHDA and CDR2 SQIVND come from the germline V gene (reference sequence). With 1 base clipped from V and 3 bases from J, the junction kept 2 bases outside the gene matches. The CDR3 contains 14 residues. This TCR derives from a woman aged 25 to 39 with HTLV-1-associated myelopathy (HAM/TSP). Sequencing was performed on CD4+ T cells from blood. This rearrangement joins TRBV19 to TRBJ1-2; 7 nucleotides match TRBD1. The CDR3 nucleotides are TGTGCCAGTAGTATAGCGGACAGGTACTATGGCTACACCTTC. This translates into CASSIADRYYGYTF.